This record looks at one T cell receptor beta chain sequence and its context. The antigen remains unidentified. The data originate from a study of blood T cells in healthy people across ages. The study's findings and limits: In the absence of known donor CMV status, changes in expanded clonotypes were possibly confounded.

The sample providers were healthy Caucasian people from Russia, aged roughly 6 to 95. Researchers report isolating at least 6 million PBMCs per sample. There are 16 residues in the CDR3. V was trimmed by 0 bases and J by 1 base, leaving 12 bases between them. In germline, CDR1 is MNHNY, CDR2 SVGAGI (reference sequence). Using a J-beta primer mix together with a sample-barcoded 5' primer, a second PCR was run for roughly 6 to 12 cycles. From each sample, at least 2.5 million paired-end reads containing CDR3 were obtained. One entry per CDR3 protein results from TCRdb running MiXCR on the 5' RACE reads. Counted here are roughly 680,000 distinct CDR3 sequences, approximately 52% occurring once; the ten biggest clones make up approximately 15%.

This TCR was recovered from a woman of 80 years or more in good health. The chain recombines TRBV6-6 with TRBJ2-5; D is unresolved. Sequences were obtained from blood. The CDR3 loop is CASSYSPACSQETQYF. CDR3 DNA sequence: TGTGCCAGCAGTTACTCGCCTGCTTGCTCCCAAGAGACCCAGTACTTC.